These 5 T cell receptor beta chains were all obtained from the same sample, sequenced in a study of cytomegalovirus exposure and HLA in healthy donors. Here immunoSEQ multiplex PCR was the method, and the copy in TCRdb shows in-frame clones only, minus some. The sample has about 120,000 clones; approximately 92% are singletons. The sequencing sample was made of PBMCs. The receptor set was obtained from a woman under 30 in good health and CMV-seronegative.

The chain employs TRBV27 and TRBJ1-2; possible D gene TRBD1, 6 bases. V was pared by 3 bases and J by 1 base, with 12 bases between. CDR1 is MNHEY and CDR2 is SMNVEV in the germline V gene (reference sequence). The CDR3 covers 15 residues. CDR3 sequence (DNA): TGTGCCAGCAGTTTCATCAGGGGATTTAACTATGGCTACACCTTC. Its protein product is CASSFIRGFNYGYTF.

J is TRBJ1-2 and V is TRBV27; 7 bases agree with TRBD1. CDR3 length equals 15 residues. Germline CDR1 MNHEY, CDR2 SMNVEV (reference sequence). After removal of 5 bases from V and 2 bases from J, the junction contained 8 bases not matched to a gene. CDR3 region: CASSRGDSKNYGYTF. CDR3 nucleotides: TGTGCCAGCAGTCGCGGGGACAGTAAAAACTATGGCTACACCTTC.

J is TRBJ2-7 and V is TRBV13; D gene uncertain. V dropped 5 bases and J dropped 2 bases, with 13 bases sitting between them. Germline V lookup: CDR1 PRHDT, CDR2 FYEKMQ (reference sequence). The CDR3 runs to 14 residues. For the CDR3, the DNA is TGTGCCAGCAGCGTTGGAGAGAACCCCTACGAGCAGTACGTC. This translates into CASSVGENPYEQYV.

The V gene is TRBV29-1, the J gene TRBJ2-5; 10 bases fit TRBD1. The CDR3 is 14 amino acids. With V trimmed by 5 bases and J by 1 base, 4 bases remained unmatched. The V gene's germline CDR1 is SQVTM and CDR2 ANQGSEA. CDR3 sequence: CSVPDRGRQETQYF. In nucleotides, the CDR3 is TGCAGCGTTCCCGACAGGGGGCGCCAAGAGACCCAGTACTTC. Variable domain in full (rest from reference TRBV29-1 and TRBJ2-5): SAVISQKPSRDICQRGTSLTIQCQVDSQVTMMFWYRQQPGQSLTLIATANQGSEATYESGFVIDKFPISRPNLTFSTLTVSNMSPEDSSIYLCSVPDRGRQETQYFGPGTRLLVL.

This chain connects TRBV18 to TRBJ1-3, with 11 bases that match TRBD1. Per germline, CDR1 KGHSH and CDR2 LQKENI. Trimming removed 2 bases from V and 3 bases from J; junction bases left unmatched: 9. The CDR3 has 18 amino acids. Written as DNA, the CDR3 is TGTGCCAGCTCACCAAGGACAGGGGGCAAGTTAAGTGGAAACACCATATATTTT. Its translation: CASSPRTGGKLSGNTIYF.